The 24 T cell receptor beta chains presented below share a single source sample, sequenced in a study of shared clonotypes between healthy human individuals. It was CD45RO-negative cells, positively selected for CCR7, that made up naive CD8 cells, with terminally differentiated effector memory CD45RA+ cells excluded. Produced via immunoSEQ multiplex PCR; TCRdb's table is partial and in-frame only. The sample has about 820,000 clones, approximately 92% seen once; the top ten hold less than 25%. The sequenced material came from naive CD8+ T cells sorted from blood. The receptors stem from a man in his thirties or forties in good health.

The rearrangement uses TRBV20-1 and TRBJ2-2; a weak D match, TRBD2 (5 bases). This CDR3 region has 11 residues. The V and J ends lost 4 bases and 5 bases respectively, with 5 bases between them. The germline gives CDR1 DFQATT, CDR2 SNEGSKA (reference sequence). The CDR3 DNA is TGCAGTGCTAAGCGGACCGGGGAGCTGTTTTTT. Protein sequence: CSAKRTGELFF.

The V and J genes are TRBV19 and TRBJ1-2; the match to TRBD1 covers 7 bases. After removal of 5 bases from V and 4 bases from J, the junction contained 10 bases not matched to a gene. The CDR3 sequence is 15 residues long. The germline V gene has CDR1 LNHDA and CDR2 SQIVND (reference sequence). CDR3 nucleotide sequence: TGTGCCAGTAGTCTGACGGACAGGACCCCCTATGGCTACACCTTC. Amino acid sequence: CASSLTDRTPYGYTF.

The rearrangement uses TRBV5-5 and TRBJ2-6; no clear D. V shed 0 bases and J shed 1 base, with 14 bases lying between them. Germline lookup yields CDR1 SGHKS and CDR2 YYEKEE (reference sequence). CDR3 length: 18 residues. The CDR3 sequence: CASSLGSMVVSGANVLTF. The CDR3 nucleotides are TGTGCCAGCAGCTTGGGGTCTATGGTAGTATCTGGGGCCAACGTCCTGACTTTC.

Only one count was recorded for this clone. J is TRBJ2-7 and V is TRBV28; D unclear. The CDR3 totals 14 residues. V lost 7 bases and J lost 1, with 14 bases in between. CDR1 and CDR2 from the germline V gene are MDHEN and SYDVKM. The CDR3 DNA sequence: TGTGCCAGCATGAGAATAGGAGAATCCTACGAGCAGTACTTC. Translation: CASMRIGESYEQYF.

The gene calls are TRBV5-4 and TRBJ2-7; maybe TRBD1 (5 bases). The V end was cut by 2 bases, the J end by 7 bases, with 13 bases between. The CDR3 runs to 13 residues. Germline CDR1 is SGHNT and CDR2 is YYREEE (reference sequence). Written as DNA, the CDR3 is TGTGCCAGCAGCTTAAGAGGAAGGGGAGAGCAGTACTTC. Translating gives CASSLRGRGEQYF.

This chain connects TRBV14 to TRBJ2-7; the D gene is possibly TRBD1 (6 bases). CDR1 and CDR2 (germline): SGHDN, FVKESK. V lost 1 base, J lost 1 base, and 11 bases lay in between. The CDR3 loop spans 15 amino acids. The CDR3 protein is CASSQVVTGSYEQYF. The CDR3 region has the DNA TGTGCCAGCAGCCAAGTCGTTACAGGGTCCTACGAGCAGTACTTC.

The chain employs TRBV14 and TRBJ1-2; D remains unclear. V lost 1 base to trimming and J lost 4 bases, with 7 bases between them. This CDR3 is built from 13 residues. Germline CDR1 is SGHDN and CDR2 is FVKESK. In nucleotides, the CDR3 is TGTGCCAGCAGCCAAGTGGGCCTCTATGGCTACACCTTC. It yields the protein CASSQVGLYGYTF. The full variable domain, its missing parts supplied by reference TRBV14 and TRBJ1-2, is EAGVTQFPSHSVIEKGQTVTLRCDPISGHDNLYWYRRVMGKEIKFLLHFVKESKQDESGMPNNRFLAERTGGTYSTLKVQPAELEDSGVYFCASSQVGLYGYTFGSGTRLTVV.

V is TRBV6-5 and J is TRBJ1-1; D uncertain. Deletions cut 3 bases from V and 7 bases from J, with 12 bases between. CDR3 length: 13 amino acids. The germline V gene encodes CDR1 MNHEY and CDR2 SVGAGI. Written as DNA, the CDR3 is TGTGCCAGCAGTTATGGCAGTAAAGGTGAAGCTTTCTTT. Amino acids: CASSYGSKGEAFF.

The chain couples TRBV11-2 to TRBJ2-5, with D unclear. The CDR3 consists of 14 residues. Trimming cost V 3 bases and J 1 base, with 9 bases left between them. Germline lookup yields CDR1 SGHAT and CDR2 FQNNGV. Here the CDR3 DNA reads TGTGCCAGCAGCTTTAACGGAGCCCAAGAGACCCAGTACTTC. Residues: CASSFNGAQETQYF.

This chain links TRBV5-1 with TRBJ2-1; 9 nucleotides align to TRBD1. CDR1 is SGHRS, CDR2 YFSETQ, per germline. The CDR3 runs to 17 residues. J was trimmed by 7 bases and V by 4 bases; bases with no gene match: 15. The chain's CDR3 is CASSMGSTGTGRNEQFF. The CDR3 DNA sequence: TGCGCCAGCAGCATGGGTTCAACCGGGACAGGGAGGAATGAGCAGTTCTTC.

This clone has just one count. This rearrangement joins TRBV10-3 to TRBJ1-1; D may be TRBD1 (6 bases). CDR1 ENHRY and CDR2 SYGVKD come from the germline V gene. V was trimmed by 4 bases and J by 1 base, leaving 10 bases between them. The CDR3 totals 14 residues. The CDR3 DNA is TGTGCCATCAGTGCCGACAGGCGGAACACTGAAGCTTTCTTT. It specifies CAISADRRNTEAFF.

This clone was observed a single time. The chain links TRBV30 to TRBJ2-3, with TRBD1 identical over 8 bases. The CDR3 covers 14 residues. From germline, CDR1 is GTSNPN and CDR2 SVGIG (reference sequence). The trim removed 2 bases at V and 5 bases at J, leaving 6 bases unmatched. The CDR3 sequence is CAWSRTGLVDTQYF. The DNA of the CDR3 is TGTGCCTGGAGTAGGACAGGGTTAGTAGATACGCAGTATTTT.

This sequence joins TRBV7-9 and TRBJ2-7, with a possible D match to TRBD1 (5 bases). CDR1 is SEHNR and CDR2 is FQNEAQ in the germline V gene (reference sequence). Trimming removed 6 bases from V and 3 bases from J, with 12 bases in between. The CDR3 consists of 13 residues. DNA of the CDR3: TGTGCCAGCAGAACTGACAGAGTCTACGAGCAGTACTTC. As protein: CASRTDRVYEQYF.

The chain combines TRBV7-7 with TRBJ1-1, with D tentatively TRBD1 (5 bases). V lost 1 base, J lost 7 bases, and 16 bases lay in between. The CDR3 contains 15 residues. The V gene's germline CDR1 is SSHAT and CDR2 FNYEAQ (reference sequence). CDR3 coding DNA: TGTGCCAGCAGCTTAGGCTCGGGGGTCCGCCATGAAGCTTTCTTT. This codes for CASSLGSGVRHEAFF.

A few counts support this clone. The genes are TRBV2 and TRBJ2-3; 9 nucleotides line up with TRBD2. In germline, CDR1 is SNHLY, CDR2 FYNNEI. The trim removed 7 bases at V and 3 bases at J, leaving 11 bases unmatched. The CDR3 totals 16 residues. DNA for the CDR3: TGTGCCAGCATCACTAGCGGGCTCTCGGGGACAGATACGCAGTATTTT. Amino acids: CASITSGLSGTDTQYF. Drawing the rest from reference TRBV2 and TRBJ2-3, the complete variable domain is EPEVTQTPSHQVTQMGQEVILRCVPISNHLYFYWYRQILGQKVEFLVSFYNNEISEKSEIFDDQFSVERPDGSNFTLKIRSTKLEDSAMYFCASITSGLSGTDTQYFGPGTRLTVL.

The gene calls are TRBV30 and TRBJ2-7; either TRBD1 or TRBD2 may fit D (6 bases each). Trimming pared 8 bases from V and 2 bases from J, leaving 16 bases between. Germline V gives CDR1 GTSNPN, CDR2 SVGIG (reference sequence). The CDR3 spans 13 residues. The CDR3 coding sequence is TGTGCCCCCTGGCCGGGGGCCCCCTACGAGCAGTACTTC. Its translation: CAPWPGAPYEQYF.

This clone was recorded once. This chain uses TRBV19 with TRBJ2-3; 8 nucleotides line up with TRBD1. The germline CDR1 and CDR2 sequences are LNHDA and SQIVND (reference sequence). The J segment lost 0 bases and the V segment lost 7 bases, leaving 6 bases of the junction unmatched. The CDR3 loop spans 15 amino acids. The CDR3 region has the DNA TGTGCCAGTACCTCAGGGGGCCGTAGCACAGATACGCAGTATTTT. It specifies CASTSGGRSTDTQYF.

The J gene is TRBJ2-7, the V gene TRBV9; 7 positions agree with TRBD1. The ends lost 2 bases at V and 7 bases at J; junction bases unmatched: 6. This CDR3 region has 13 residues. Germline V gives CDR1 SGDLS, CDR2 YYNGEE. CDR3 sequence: CASSVDRVGEQYF. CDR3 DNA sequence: TGTGCCAGCAGCGTCGACAGGGTCGGGGAGCAGTACTTC.

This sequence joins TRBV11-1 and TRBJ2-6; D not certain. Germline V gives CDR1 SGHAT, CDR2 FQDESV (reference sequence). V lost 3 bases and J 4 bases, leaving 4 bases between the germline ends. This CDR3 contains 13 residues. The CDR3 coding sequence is TGTGCCAGCAGCTTCGCCGGGGCCAACGTCCTGACTTTC. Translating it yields CASSFAGANVLTF.

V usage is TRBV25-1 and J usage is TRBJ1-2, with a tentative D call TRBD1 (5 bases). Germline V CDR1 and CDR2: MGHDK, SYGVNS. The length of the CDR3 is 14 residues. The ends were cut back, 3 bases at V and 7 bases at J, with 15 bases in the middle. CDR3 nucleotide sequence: TGTGCCAGCAGTGATCAGGGCCCCCTCGGTGGCTACACCTTC. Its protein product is CASSDQGPLGGYTF.

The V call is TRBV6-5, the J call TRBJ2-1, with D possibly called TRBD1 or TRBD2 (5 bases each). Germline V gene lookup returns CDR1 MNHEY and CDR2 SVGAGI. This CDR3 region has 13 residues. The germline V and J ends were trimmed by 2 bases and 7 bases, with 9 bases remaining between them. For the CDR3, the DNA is TGTGCCAGCAGTTACCCCGAGGGGAATGAGCAGTTCTTC. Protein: CASSYPEGNEQFF.

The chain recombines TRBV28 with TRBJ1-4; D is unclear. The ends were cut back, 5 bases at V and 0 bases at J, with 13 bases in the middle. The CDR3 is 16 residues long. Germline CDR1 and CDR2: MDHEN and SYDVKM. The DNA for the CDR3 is TGTGCCAGCAGTCTACGAGGATTTGCAACTAATGAAAAACTGTTTTTT. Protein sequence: CASSLRGFATNEKLFF.

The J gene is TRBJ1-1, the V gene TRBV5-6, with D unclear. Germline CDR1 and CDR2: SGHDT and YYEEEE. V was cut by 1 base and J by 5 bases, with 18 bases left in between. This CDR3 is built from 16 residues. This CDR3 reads CASSLHREGVYTEAFF. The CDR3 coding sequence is TGTGCCAGCAGCTTGCACCGGGAGGGAGTGTATACTGAAGCTTTCTTT.

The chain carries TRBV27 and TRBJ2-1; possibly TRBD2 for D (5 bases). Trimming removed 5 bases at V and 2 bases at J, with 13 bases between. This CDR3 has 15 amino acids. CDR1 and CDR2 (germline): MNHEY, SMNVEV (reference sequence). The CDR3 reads CASSLSAATYNEQFF. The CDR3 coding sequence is TGTGCCAGCAGTCTTTCAGCGGCAACCTACAATGAGCAGTTCTTC.